This TCR beta chain derives from a study of blood T cell repertoires in COVID-19. In the study overall: From the United States, Italy and Spain came samples of acute and convalescent COVID-19. T cells, B-cell-depleted T cells, or PBMCs supplied cDNA or gDNA.

Germline V lookup: CDR1 LGHDT, CDR2 YNNKEL (reference sequence). The CDR3 covers 14 residues. Between the trimmed V and J ends, which lost 0 bases and 7 bases, there was a span of 12 bases. Enrollment of patients from Seattle took place during active infection, with longitudinal follow-up. Study processing details: Estimated nucleated cell counts came from reference gene primer amplification. TCRdb's copy holds only in-frame clones and misses some; the assay was immunoSEQ multiplex PCR. The V and J calls and clone size come from that table; D and trimming were worked out from the DNA. The sample has approximately 200,000 clones; about 84% are singletons.

Material for sequencing was peripheral blood. The chain joins TRBV3-1 (or the pseudogene TRBV3-2) to TRBJ1-2; D unresolved. The TCR sequence derives from an older person with COVID-19, enrolled during active disease. CDR3 coding DNA: TGTGCCAGCAGCCAAGATGGTACAGTTCGTGGCTACACCTTC. Translation: CASSQDGTVRGYTF.